This TCR beta chain was identified during a study of shared clonotypes between healthy human individuals. Study summary: Sampling drew on donors who were two women and three men aged 18 to 49.

CDR1 is LNHDA and CDR2 is SQIVND in the germline V gene (reference sequence). V was cut by 6 bases and J by 5 bases, with 11 bases left in between. The length of the CDR3 is 13 residues. The deep-level immunoSEQ assay was used. Method: immunoSEQ multiplex PCR; TCRdb's copy keeps in-frame clones and lacks some. The repertoire holds about 700,000 clones, with around 74% as singletons. Both subsets, CD45RA+ naive and CD45RA-negative memory, were split from the CD4+ cells. A few counts support this clone. Sequencing was performed on memory CD4+ T cells sorted from blood. Indicated subset: CD45RA-negative fraction. The receptor comes from a woman in her 30s in good health. J is TRBJ1-5 and V is TRBV19; D is uncertain. In nucleotides, the CDR3 is TGTGCCAGTAGCACCCAAAGAGATCAGCCCCAGCATTTT. This codes for CASSTQRDQPQHF.